These 27 T cell receptor beta chains were sequenced from one sample in a study of cytomegalovirus exposure and HLA in healthy donors. Using immunoSEQ multiplex PCR, the repertoire was profiled, and TCRdb retains in-frame clones only, with some absent. The sample contains over 110,000 clones, about nine tenths of which appear only once. Specimen: PBMCs. The receptors stem from a man in his late teens or twenties in good health and CMV-seronegative.

The chain couples TRBV28 to TRBJ1-5; a possible D gene is TRBD1 (6 bases). The V end lost 6 bases, the J end lost 1 base, and 16 bases lay between the germline ends. CDR1 MDHEN and CDR2 SYDVKM come from the germline V gene. CDR3 length equals 16 residues. The CDR3 spells CASSPHRVHSNQPQHF. For the CDR3, the DNA is TGTGCCAGCAGCCCCCACAGGGTGCACAGCAATCAGCCCCAGCATTTT.

CDR3 coding DNA: TGTGCCAGCAGCTCGCCAACCGGACTAATCGGGGAGCTGTTTTTT. Amino acids: CASSSPTGLIGELFF. The chain is built from TRBV7-2 and TRBJ2-2; a weak D match, TRBD2 (6 bases). The CDR3 extends over 15 amino acids. V was pared by 4 bases and J by 7 bases, with 16 bases between. CDR1 and CDR2 from the germline V gene are SGHTA and FQGNSA.

The V gene is TRBV20-1, the J gene TRBJ1-2, with D unresolved. V dropped 0 bases and J dropped 5 bases, with 4 bases sitting between them. The CDR3 runs to 11 residues. Germline V gene sequence: CDR1 DFQATT, CDR2 SNEGSKA (reference sequence). CDR3 region: CSAREAYGYTF. Here the CDR3 DNA reads TGCAGTGCTAGAGAGGCATATGGCTACACCTTC.

CDR3 nucleotide sequence: TGTGCCAGCAGCTCTACTAGCGGGAGCGTGTACGAGCAGTACTTC. It specifies CASSSTSGSVYEQYF. This chain connects TRBV5-4 to TRBJ2-7; TRBD2 agrees at 11 bases. V trimming: 3 bases; J trimming: 4 bases; junction bases outside the gene matches: 6. The CDR3 runs to 15 residues. Germline loops: CDR1 SGHNT, CDR2 YYREEE (reference sequence).

This clone was detected only a few times. J is TRBJ2-5 and V is TRBV6-6; TRBD2 aligns across 16 bases. The V gene end was trimmed by 6 bases and the J gene end by 5 bases; junction bases not matched to a gene: 6. The CDR3 consists of 16 residues. CDR1 and CDR2 (germline): MNHNY, SVGAGI (reference sequence). CDR3 sequence reads: CASSSGLAGGRETQYF. The DNA for the CDR3 is TGTGCCAGCAGCTCGGGACTAGCGGGAGGGCGTGAGACCCAGTACTTC.

This sequence joins TRBV5-4 and TRBJ2-3, with a possible D match to TRBD1 (6 bases). Trimming took off 4 bases at V and 1 base at J, with 10 bases between the two ends. The CDR3 totals 14 residues. Germline values: CDR1 SGHNT, CDR2 YYREEE (reference sequence). CDR3 residues: CASSPRQGTDTQYF. The CDR3 DNA follows: TGTGCCAGCAGCCCTAGACAGGGCACAGATACGCAGTATTTT.

This clone was detected ten times or more. The chain has TRBV13 and TRBJ2-4; 8 bases map to TRBD2. Germline-derived CDR1 and CDR2 are PRHDT and FYEKMQ (reference sequence). The CDR3 runs 14 residues. V was clipped by 4 bases and J by 3 bases; unmatched bases: 2. The CDR3 sequence is CASSYGTSKNIQYF. The CDR3 DNA reads as TGTGCCAGCAGCTACGGGACTAGCAAAAACATTCAGTACTTC.

This chain uses TRBV27 with TRBJ2-7, with 10 bases aligning to TRBD2. V lost 2 bases to trimming and J lost 7 bases; unmatched junction nucleotides: 20. The CDR3 has 19 amino acids. The germline V gene has CDR1 MNHEY and CDR2 SMNVEV (reference sequence). This chain's CDR3 is CASSLLAGEIFPPPDEQYF. As DNA, the CDR3 is TGTGCCAGCAGTTTACTAGCGGGGGAAATCTTCCCTCCTCCGGATGAGCAGTACTTC.

In its sample, this clone was seen a few times. This sequence joins TRBV27 and TRBJ2-7; no firm D call. This CDR3 is built from 11 residues. Trimming stripped 4 bases from V and 4 bases from J, with 5 bases between. Per the germline V gene, CDR1 is MNHEY and CDR2 is SMNVEV (reference sequence). CDR3 nucleotide sequence: TGTGCCAGCAGTTCCTATTACGAGCAGTACTTC. It specifies CASSSYYEQYF.

The V and J genes are TRBV2 and TRBJ1-1; D possibly corresponds to TRBD1 (5 bases). Trimming took off 1 base at V and 3 bases at J, with 15 bases between the two ends. From germline, CDR1 is SNHLY and CDR2 FYNNEI. This CDR3 region has 16 residues. For the CDR3, the DNA is TGTGCCAGCAGTGAAGTGGGACTGAGTTCGTACACTGAAGCTTTCTTT. The encoded protein is CASSEVGLSSYTEAFF.

This clone was detected only once. The chain combines TRBV6-1 with TRBJ1-4; D call uncertain. Trimming stripped 2 bases from V and 7 bases from J, with 14 bases between. Per the germline V gene, CDR1 is MNHNS and CDR2 is SASEGT. The CDR3 has 15 amino acids. The CDR3 here is CASSEPGRLSEKLFF. The CDR3 DNA sequence: TGTGCCAGCAGTGAACCGGGAAGGCTGAGTGAAAAACTGTTTTTT.

The genes are TRBV7-2 and TRBJ1-1; D remains unclear. V lost 3 bases and J 1 base, leaving 6 bases between the germline ends. Germline CDR1 reads SGHTA; CDR2 reads FQGNSA. The CDR3 is made up of 13 amino acids. CDR3 nucleotides: TGTGCCAGCAGCTTTCAGGAGAACACTGAAGCTTTCTTT. The encoded protein is CASSFQENTEAFF. The full variable domain, in which reference TRBV7-2 and TRBJ1-1 provide the parts outside the CDR3, is GAGVSQSPSNKVTEKGKDVELRCDPISGHTALYWYRQSLGQGLEFLIYFQGNSAPDKSGLPSDRFSAERTGGSVSTLTIQRTQQEDSAVYLCASSFQENTEAFFGQGTRLTVV.

The rearrangement uses TRBV6-4 and TRBJ2-1; the match to TRBD2 covers 14 bases. V dropped 8 bases and J dropped 7; count of bases not matched to a gene: 4. The germline gives CDR1 MRHNA, CDR2 SNTAGT. The CDR3 loop spans 14 amino acids. In nucleotides, the CDR3 is TGTGCCAGCGGGACTAGCGGGGGTATTAATGAGCAGTTCTTC. It encodes CASGTSGGINEQFF.

This sequence joins TRBV25-1 and TRBJ2-1, with 8 bases aligning to TRBD1. With V trimmed by 3 bases and J by 15 bases, 10 bases remained unmatched. The CDR3 has 13 amino acids. Germline CDR1 is MGHDK and CDR2 is SYGVNS. CDR3 coding DNA: TGTGCCAGCAGTGAGGTGACAGGGGACCCTCTGTTCTTC. Its translation: CASSEVTGDPLFF. Full variable domain (remainder filled in from reference TRBV25-1 and TRBJ2-1): EADIYQTPRYLVIGTGKKITLECSQTMGHDKMYWYQQDPGMELHLIHYSYGVNSTEKGDLSSESTVSRIRTEHFPLTLESARPSHTSQYLCASSEVTGDPLFFGPGTRLTVL.

This chain links TRBV19 with TRBJ2-7; the D gene is possibly TRBD2 (6 bases). There are 12 residues in the CDR3. The germline gives CDR1 LNHDA, CDR2 SQIVND (reference sequence). V was trimmed by 5 bases and J by 3 bases, leaving 8 bases between them. This CDR3 reads CASSQGLYEQYF. CDR3 nucleotide sequence: TGTGCCAGTAGTCAGGGACTCTACGAGCAGTACTTC.

The rearrangement links TRBV13 to TRBJ2-2; D ambiguous. In germline, CDR1 is PRHDT, CDR2 FYEKMQ (reference sequence). The germline V and J ends were trimmed by 0 bases and 0 bases, with 8 bases remaining between them. CDR3 length: 16 amino acids. The CDR3 DNA follows: TGTGCCAGCAGCTTAGGGCGTCACGCGAACACCGGGGAGCTGTTTTTT. This sequence encodes CASSLGRHANTGELFF.

The rearrangement joins TRBV23-1 to TRBJ1-1, with 8 bases fitting TRBD1. TRBV23-1 is given ORF status, its function remaining uncertain. This CDR3 contains 14 residues. J gave up 7 bases and V 3 bases, and 7 bases lay outside the gene matches. CDR3 sequence reads: CASSHSDRENEAFF. The CDR3 bases are TGCGCCAGCAGTCACTCGGACAGGGAAAATGAAGCTTTCTTT.

This chain joins TRBV2 and TRBJ2-7, with 10 bases matching TRBD1. There are 14 residues in the CDR3. The germline V gene has CDR1 SNHLY and CDR2 FYNNEI. The V gene end was trimmed by 4 bases and the J gene end by 2 bases; junction bases not matched to a gene: 2. This CDR3 is CASSGTGGTYEQYF. In DNA form, the CDR3 reads TGTGCCAGCAGTGGGACAGGGGGGACCTACGAGCAGTACTTC.

In DNA, the CDR3 is TGTGCCAGCAGCGCGGACACCTTGAATGAAAAACTGTTTTTT. This encodes CASSADTLNEKLFF. This chain joins TRBV9 and TRBJ1-4, with a possible D match to TRBD1 (5 bases). The germline gives CDR1 SGDLS, CDR2 YYNGEE. The CDR3 runs 14 residues. V was trimmed by 3 bases and J by 5 bases, leaving 11 bases between them.

V and J are TRBV27 and TRBJ2-7; 9 nucleotides match TRBD1. Looked up from germline, CDR1 is MNHEY and CDR2 is SMNVEV (reference sequence). The CDR3 is made up of 14 amino acids. V dropped 5 bases and J dropped 7; count of bases not matched to a gene: 9. DNA for the CDR3: TGTGCCAGCAGTCCCGGGACAGGGTTTGGGGAGCAGTACTTC. The encoded protein is CASSPGTGFGEQYF.

The V gene is TRBV28, the J gene TRBJ2-1, with 7 bases matching TRBD2. This CDR3 has 15 amino acids. Trimming cost V 3 bases and J 3 bases; bases outside gene matches: 5. In germline, CDR1 is MDHEN, CDR2 SYDVKM. CDR3 loop: CASSFWRENYNEQFF. The DNA for the CDR3 is TGTGCCAGCAGTTTTTGGCGGGAGAACTACAATGAGCAGTTCTTC.

The V gene is TRBV15, the J gene TRBJ1-1, with 11 bases that match TRBD1. This CDR3 contains 15 residues. V lost 3 bases, J lost 1 base, and 1 base stayed unmatched. Germline CDR1 and CDR2: LNHNV and YYDKDF (reference sequence). The CDR3 reads CATSRDRGRNTEAFF. The CDR3 region has the DNA TGTGCCACCAGCAGGGACAGGGGGCGGAACACTGAAGCTTTCTTT.

The chain recombines TRBV5-1 with TRBJ1-2; a weak D match, TRBD1 (6 bases). The CDR3 is 13 amino acids. Trimming removed 0 bases at V and 6 bases at J, with 9 bases between. Germline CDR1 is SGHRS and CDR2 is YFSETQ. The CDR3 is CASSLGQANGYTF. For the CDR3, the DNA is TGCGCCAGCAGCTTGGGACAGGCTAATGGCTACACCTTC.

The chain couples TRBV5-4 to TRBJ1-2; 8 positions agree with TRBD1. V lost 7 bases, J lost 5 bases, and 4 bases stayed unmatched. Per germline, CDR1 SGHNT and CDR2 YYREEE (reference sequence). The CDR3 spans 12 residues. The CDR3 here is CASGRTGYGYTF. The CDR3 bases are TGTGCCAGCGGAAGGACAGGGTATGGCTACACCTTC.

The chain uses TRBV7-8 and TRBJ2-4, with TRBD1 as a possible D gene (5 bases). This CDR3 is built from 16 residues. Germline CDR1 SGHVS, CDR2 FQNEAQ. Trimming cost V 1 base and J 3 bases, with 13 bases left between them. The CDR3, as DNA: TGTGCCAGCAGCTTAGGGGGCAGGCTCGGCAAAAACATTCAGTACTTC. Translation: CASSLGGRLGKNIQYF.

The chain employs TRBV5-4 and TRBJ2-1; TRBD2 aligns across 10 bases. This CDR3 contains 16 residues. CDR1 SGHNT and CDR2 YYREEE come from the germline V gene (reference sequence). V gave up 0 bases and J gave up 5 bases; unmatched junction bases: 5. CDR3 sequence reads: CASSLVLLAGDNEQFF. DNA for the CDR3: TGTGCCAGCAGCTTGGTCCTCCTAGCGGGGGACAATGAGCAGTTCTTC.

The chain joins TRBV9 to TRBJ1-2, with D tentatively TRBD1 (5 bases). This CDR3 has 14 amino acids. CDR1 is SGDLS and CDR2 is YYNGEE in the germline V gene. V was shortened by 4 bases and J by 3 bases, with 13 bases between the two germline ends. In DNA, the CDR3 is TGTGCCAGCAGCCCTGTATGGGGGGACTATGGCTACACCTTC. It encodes CASSPVWGDYGYTF.